These T cell receptor beta chains were read from a single sample in a study of shared clonotypes between healthy human individuals. Here immunoSEQ multiplex PCR was the method, and the copy in TCRdb shows in-frame clones only, minus some. The sample lists roughly 680,000 clones; about two thirds were seen once. Material: memory CD4+ T cells sorted from blood. These receptors were collected from a young woman in good health. CDR3s include the opening cysteine and the closing phenylalanine or tryptophan. A D gene is named only where the DNA matches it firmly. The size of a clone is reported for some rows only, either as once, few or many, or as a class for expanded clones.

clone_size: .
d_call: .
j_call: TRBJ2-7
v_call: TRBV19
cdr3_nt: TGTGCCAGTACGAACTGGAGTTCCTACGAGCAGTACTTC
cdr3_aa: CASTNWSSYEQYF

clone_size: few
d_call: TRBD1
j_call: TRBJ2-5
v_call: TRBV19
cdr3_nt: TGTGCCAGTAGTCGACAGGGAGTCGAAAAGACCCAGTACTTC
cdr3_aa: CASSRQGVEKTQYF

clone_size: few
d_call: TRBD2
j_call: TRBJ2-3
v_call: TRBV5-4
cdr3_nt: TGTGCCAGCAGCTTGGTGGCTAGCGGGAGAGATACGCAGTATTTT
cdr3_aa: CASSLVASGRDTQYF

clone_size: .
d_call: TRBD2
j_call: TRBJ2-2
v_call: TRBV25-1
cdr3_nt: TGTGCCAGCAGTCCCCGGGAGGACGGGCACACCGGGGAGCTGTTTTTT
cdr3_aa: CASSPREDGHTGELFF

clone_size: .
d_call: .
j_call: TRBJ1-1
v_call: TRBV6-6
cdr3_nt: TGTGCCAGCAGCCCCCCGGGGGGGGGCACTGAAGCTTTCTTT
cdr3_aa: CASSPPGGGTEAFF

clone_size: few
d_call: TRBD1
j_call: TRBJ1-2
v_call: TRBV2
cdr3_nt: TGTGCCAGCAGTGAAACGACAGGGACCGGTGGCTACACCTTC
cdr3_aa: CASSETTGTGGYTF

clone_size: .
d_call: TRBD2
j_call: TRBJ2-5
v_call: TRBV27
cdr3_nt: TGTGCCAGCTGCACCCTACTAGCGGGAGACGAGACCCAGTACTTC
cdr3_aa: CASCTLLAGDETQYF

clone_size: once
d_call: TRBD1
j_call: TRBJ2-2
v_call: TRBV5-1
cdr3_nt: TGCGCCAGCAGCTTGGCCCCGGGACAGGGAGGGACCGGGGAGCTGTTTTTT
cdr3_aa: CASSLAPGQGGTGELFF

clone_size: .
d_call: TRBD2
j_call: TRBJ2-1
v_call: TRBV6-1
cdr3_nt: TGTGCCAGCAGTGGAGGGACTAGCGGGGGTTACAATGAGCAGTTCTTC
cdr3_aa: CASSGGTSGGYNEQFF

clone_size: .
d_call: .
j_call: TRBJ1-1
v_call: TRBV18
cdr3_nt: TGTGCCAGCTCACCACAGCCAGGGAGCATGAACACTGAAGCTTTCTTT
cdr3_aa: CASSPQPGSMNTEAFF

clone_size: .
d_call: .
j_call: TRBJ2-5
v_call: TRBV28
cdr3_nt: TGTGCCAGCAGTTTCCGGAGCCCTCAAGAGACCCAGTACTTC
cdr3_aa: CASSFRSPQETQYF

clone_size: .
d_call: .
j_call: TRBJ2-1
v_call: TRBV28
cdr3_nt: TGTGCCAGCGCTGTTCAGAATGAGCAGTTCTTC
cdr3_aa: CASAVQNEQFF

clone_size: once
d_call: .
j_call: TRBJ1-1
v_call: TRBV18
cdr3_nt: TGTGCCAGCTCACCCGGGCAGGCACTTGAAGCTTTCTTT
cdr3_aa: CASSPGQALEAFF

clone_size: .
d_call: .
j_call: TRBJ2-4
v_call: TRBV11-2
cdr3_nt: TGTGCCAGCAGCCGAGGCGTCTCGGATTCGAACATTCAGTACTTC
cdr3_aa: CASSRGVSDSNIQYF

clone_size: .
d_call: .
j_call: TRBJ1-1
v_call: TRBV2
cdr3_nt: TGTGCCAGCAGTGGATACAAGGGGGGCCGAGGGGTAGTGGGTGTGTGGACTGAAGCTTTCTTT
cdr3_aa: CASSGYKGGRGVVGVWTEAFF

clone_size: .
d_call: .
j_call: TRBJ2-1
v_call: TRBV10-2
cdr3_nt: TGCGCCAGCAGTGAATGGCCCAACAATGAGCAGTTCTTC
cdr3_aa: CASSEWPNNEQFF

clone_size: .
d_call: TRBD1
j_call: TRBJ1-2
v_call: TRBV28
cdr3_nt: TGTGCCAGCAGTTTCCGGGACAGGGCGAATGGCTACACCTTC
cdr3_aa: CASSFRDRANGYTF

clone_size: few
d_call: .
j_call: TRBJ1-5
v_call: TRBV19
cdr3_nt: TGTGCCAGTAAGTCTAACAGAAACAGCAATCAGCCCCAGCATTTT
cdr3_aa: CASKSNRNSNQPQHF

clone_size: .
d_call: TRBD1
j_call: TRBJ2-7
v_call: TRBV11-2
cdr3_nt: TGTGCCAGCACCGACGGACAGGGCTATAACGAGCAGTACTTC
cdr3_aa: CASTDGQGYNEQYF

clone_size: .
d_call: TRBD1
j_call: TRBJ2-7
v_call: TRBV28
cdr3_nt: TGTGCCAGCGTCCCCGGGACAGGGGCTGTCTACGAGCAGTACTTC
cdr3_aa: CASVPGTGAVYEQYF

clone_size: many
d_call: .
j_call: TRBJ2-7
v_call: TRBV27
cdr3_nt: TGTGCCAGCAGTTCCTCGACTAGGGGGCCCTACGAGCAGTACTTC
cdr3_aa: CASSSSTRGPYEQYF

clone_size: .
d_call: .
j_call: TRBJ2-1
v_call: TRBV2
cdr3_nt: TGTGCCAGCAGTGAAGGGAACAACAATGAGCAGTTCTTC
cdr3_aa: CASSEGNNNEQFF

clone_size: .
d_call: .
j_call: TRBJ2-7
v_call: TRBV13
cdr3_nt: TGTGCCAGCAGTGAATTGGGTTCGCTCTACGAGCAGTACTTC
cdr3_aa: CASSELGSLYEQYF

clone_size: once
d_call: TRBD2
j_call: TRBJ2-2
v_call: TRBV10-2
cdr3_nt: TGCGCCAGTCGACTAGCGGGAGGTCGGACCGGGGAGCTGTTTTTT
cdr3_aa: CASRLAGGRTGELFF

clone_size: once
d_call: TRBD1
j_call: TRBJ1-1
v_call: TRBV28
cdr3_nt: TGTGCCAGCAGGACAGGGAGGCCTGAAGCTTTCTTT
cdr3_aa: CASRTGRPEAFF

clone_size: .
d_call: TRBD2
j_call: TRBJ2-3
v_call: TRBV2
cdr3_nt: TGTGCCAGCAGTAAACTAGCGGGATATGCAGATACGCAGTATTTT
cdr3_aa: CASSKLAGYADTQYF

clone_size: .
d_call: .
j_call: TRBJ2-1
v_call: TRBV27
cdr3_nt: TGTGCCAGCAGTACCTTCTCCAATGAGCAGTTCTTC
cdr3_aa: CASSTFSNEQFF

clone_size: .
d_call: TRBD1
j_call: TRBJ2-2
v_call: TRBV11-2
cdr3_nt: TGTGCCAGCAGCTATGACAGGGGACGGGAGCTGTTTTTT
cdr3_aa: CASSYDRGRELFF

clone_size: .
d_call: TRBD2
j_call: TRBJ2-2
v_call: TRBV27
cdr3_nt: TGTGCCAGCAGGCTAGCGGGGGCGAACACCGGGGAGCTGTTTTTT
cdr3_aa: CASRLAGANTGELFF

clone_size: .
d_call: TRBD1
j_call: TRBJ1-6
v_call: TRBV25-1
cdr3_nt: TGTGCCACGCAGGGGGGCTCCTATAATTCACCCCTCCACTTT
cdr3_aa: CATQGGSYNSPLHF

clone_size: few
d_call: .
j_call: TRBJ2-7
v_call: TRBV28
cdr3_nt: TGTGCCAGCGGGGGAAGGGCGGGCTACGAGCAGTACTTC
cdr3_aa: CASGGRAGYEQYF

clone_size: .
d_call: .
j_call: TRBJ2-2
v_call: TRBV2
cdr3_nt: TGTGCCGGGAGGAGGCAGAACACCGGGGAGCTGTTTTTT
cdr3_aa: CAGRRQNTGELFF

clone_size: once
d_call: .
j_call: TRBJ1-2
v_call: TRBV29-1
cdr3_nt: TGCAGCGTCAAAATTACAGGGTCCGGCCGCGGCTATGGCTACACCTTC
cdr3_aa: CSVKITGSGRGYGYTF

clone_size: .
d_call: TRBD2
j_call: TRBJ2-5
v_call: TRBV7-2
cdr3_nt: TGTGCCAGCAGCCGACTTTGGGGAGGGGAGACCCAGTACTTC
cdr3_aa: CASSRLWGGETQYF

clone_size: .
d_call: .
j_call: TRBJ2-2
v_call: TRBV6-6
cdr3_nt: TGTGCCAGCAGTTACTCGGCAGGCCTAAGGGCCGGGGAGCTGTTTTTT
cdr3_aa: CASSYSAGLRAGELFF

clone_size: .
d_call: TRBD2
j_call: TRBJ2-2
v_call: TRBV27
cdr3_nt: TGTGCCAGCAGTCAAACTAGCGGGGAGAACACCGGGGAGCTGTTTTTT
cdr3_aa: CASSQTSGENTGELFF

clone_size: .
d_call: TRBD1
j_call: TRBJ1-2
v_call: TRBV5-4
cdr3_nt: TGTGCCAGCAGCTCCCCGGACAGGGATGGCTACACCTTC
cdr3_aa: CASSSPDRDGYTF

clone_size: .
d_call: TRBD2
j_call: TRBJ2-3
v_call: TRBV10-3
cdr3_nt: TGTGCCATCAGGTCGGGCGGGAGGGGCTTCACAGATACGCAGTATTTT
cdr3_aa: CAIRSGGRGFTDTQYF

clone_size: few
d_call: .
j_call: TRBJ2-3
v_call: TRBV27
cdr3_nt: TGTGCCAGCAGTTTTAAGTCCGGCTACACAGATACGCAGTATTTT
cdr3_aa: CASSFKSGYTDTQYF

clone_size: .
d_call: .
j_call: TRBJ2-3
v_call: TRBV6-1
cdr3_nt: TGTGCCAGCAGTGAACCCTCGGCCCGGAAAGGCATGGCGCAGTATTTT
cdr3_aa: CASSEPSARKGMAQYF

clone_size: once
d_call: TRBD1
j_call: TRBJ1-5
v_call: TRBV30
cdr3_nt: TGTGCCTGGAGTGCGGACAGGGAACTATATAGCAATCAGCCCCAGCATTTT
cdr3_aa: CAWSADRELYSNQPQHF

clone_size: .
d_call: TRBD1
j_call: TRBJ1-2
v_call: TRBV5-1
cdr3_nt: TGCGCCAGCAGCTCATCAGGGGGAGACTATGGCTACACCTTC
cdr3_aa: CASSSSGGDYGYTF

clone_size: .
d_call: .
j_call: TRBJ2-7
v_call: TRBV5-1
cdr3_nt: TGCGCCAGCAGCCCGGGTAACGGGGTTAACTACGAGCAGTACTTC
cdr3_aa: CASSPGNGVNYEQYF

clone_size: few
d_call: .
j_call: TRBJ2-1
v_call: TRBV11-2
cdr3_nt: TGTGCCAGCAGCTCGGCCCCACGGGGGAATGAGCAGTTCTTC
cdr3_aa: CASSSAPRGNEQFF